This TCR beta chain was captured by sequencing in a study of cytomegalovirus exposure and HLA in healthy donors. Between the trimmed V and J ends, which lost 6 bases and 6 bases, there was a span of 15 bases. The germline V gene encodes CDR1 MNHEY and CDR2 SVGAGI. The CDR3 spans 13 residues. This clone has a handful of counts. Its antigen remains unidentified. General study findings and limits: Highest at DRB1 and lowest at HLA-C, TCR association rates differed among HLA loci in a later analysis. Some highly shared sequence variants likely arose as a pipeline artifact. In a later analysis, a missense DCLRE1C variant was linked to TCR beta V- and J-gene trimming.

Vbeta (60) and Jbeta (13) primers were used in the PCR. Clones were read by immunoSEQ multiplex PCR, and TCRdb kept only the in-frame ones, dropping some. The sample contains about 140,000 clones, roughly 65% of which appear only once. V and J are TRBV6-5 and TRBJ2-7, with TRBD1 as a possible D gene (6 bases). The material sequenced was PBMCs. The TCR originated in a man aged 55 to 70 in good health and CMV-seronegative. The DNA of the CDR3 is TGTGCCAGCAGCCCGACAGGCCTCTCCGAGCAGTACTTC. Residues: CASSPTGLSEQYF.